The T cell receptor (beta chain) under discussion was sequenced for a study of shared clonotypes between healthy human individuals. Study in general: With ages of 18 to 49, the donors were a couple of women and a few men.

The study's findings and limits: Clonotypes shared by all four donors outscored non-shared clonotypes in generation probability.

TCRdb keeps only in-frame clones here, not all; method: immunoSEQ multiplex PCR. The sample includes about 2.3 million clones, 93% of them seen just once. A word on this clone: The antigen is unknown.

The donor population consisted of healthy HIV-negative adults with no recent acute infections or vaccinations. Trimming removed 8 bases at V and 1 base at J, with 8 bases between. The CDR3 runs 12 residues. Germline V gene sequence: CDR1 SNHLY, CDR2 FYNNEI. What was sequenced was naive CD4+ T cells from PBMCs. The subset was: CD45RA+ positively selected. The chain employs TRBV2 and TRBJ1-1; D is undetermined. This receptor was obtained from a man younger than 35 in good health. Some clones in this sample may be carry-over from other donors' samples. CDR3 loop: CASGRTNTEAFF. DNA of the CDR3: TGTGCCAGCGGACGGACGAACACTGAAGCTTTCTTT. The complete variable domain, with remaining parts taken from reference TRBV2 and TRBJ1-1, reads EPEVTQTPSHQVTQMGQEVILRCVPISNHLYFYWYRQILGQKVEFLVSFYNNEISEKSEIFDDQFSVERPDGSNFTLKIRSTKLEDSAMYFCASGRTNTEAFFGQGTRLTVV.